Listed here are 18 T cell receptor beta chains from one sample, sequenced in a study of blood T cell repertoires in COVID-19. Assay: immunoSEQ multiplex PCR; the TCRdb copy retains only in-frame clones and omits some. The sample carries about 95,000 clones, about 80% recorded once. The sample consisted of peripheral blood. The receptors here all came from a human donor in a cohort sampled during active COVID-19.

This clone has a single count. V is TRBV28 and J is TRBJ2-5, with D perhaps TRBD1 (6 bases). CDR3 length: 15 amino acids. V lost 0 bases and J 2 bases, leaving 10 bases between the germline ends. Germline V CDR1 and CDR2: MDHEN, SYDVKM. The chain's CDR3 is CASSLWRGSQETQYF. CDR3 DNA sequence: TGTGCCAGCAGTTTATGGAGGGGGAGTCAAGAGACCCAGTACTTC.

The genes are TRBV11-2 and TRBJ2-7; the match to TRBD1 covers 7 bases. The CDR3 is made up of 16 amino acids. V lost 4 bases, J lost 2 bases, and 11 bases stayed unmatched. The V gene's germline CDR1 is SGHAT and CDR2 FQNNGV. DNA for the CDR3: TGTGCCAGCAGCTGGAGCCCCTGGCAGGGGGCCTACGAGCAGTACTTC. Its translation: CASSWSPWQGAYEQYF.

The rearrangement links TRBV29-1 to TRBJ2-7; D perhaps matches TRBD1 (6 bases). Germline V gives CDR1 SQVTM, CDR2 ANQGSEA. This CDR3 has 16 amino acids. V was pared by 4 bases and J by 1 base, with 20 bases between. The CDR3 loop is CSVGGHTGSRSYEQYF. The DNA of the CDR3 is TGCAGCGTTGGGGGCCACACAGGGAGCCGGTCCTACGAGCAGTACTTC.

This chain connects TRBV5-1 to TRBJ2-7; 11 bases map to TRBD2. With V trimmed by 0 bases and J by 6 bases, 2 bases remained unmatched. This CDR3 comprises 14 residues. The germline gives CDR1 SGHRS, CDR2 YFSETQ. The CDR3 nucleotides are TGCGCCAGCAGCTTGGAACTAGCGGGGGCCGAGCAGTACTTC. Its translation: CASSLELAGAEQYF.

The chain carries TRBV2 and TRBJ2-2, with D possibly matching TRBD1 (5 bases). The CDR3 length is 16 residues. CDR1 and CDR2 from the germline V gene are SNHLY and FYNNEI. The germline V and J ends were trimmed by 4 bases and 2 bases, with 14 bases remaining between them. As DNA, the CDR3 is TGTGCCAGCAGTGCCCAAGGACACCTAAACACCGGGGAGCTGTTTTTT. Its protein product is CASSAQGHLNTGELFF.

The genes are TRBV11-2 and TRBJ2-2, with D possibly matching TRBD1 (7 bases). In germline, CDR1 is SGHAT, CDR2 FQNNGV. Trimming removed 5 bases at V and 0 bases at J, with 22 bases between. CDR3 size: 19 residues. Here the CDR3 DNA reads TGTGCCAGCAGCGTCTGGGCCCCGACAGGGACTGCGAACACCGGGGAGCTGTTTTTT. Translating gives CASSVWAPTGTANTGELFF.

The V gene is TRBV27, the J gene TRBJ2-7; 9 bases agree with TRBD1. CDR1 is MNHEY and CDR2 is SMNVEV in the germline V gene (reference sequence). V shed 1 base and J 3 bases; nucleotides not matched to a gene: 1. CDR3 size: 14 residues. CDR3: CASSLLGQGYEQYF. The CDR3 region has the DNA TGTGCCAGCAGTTTATTGGGACAGGGCTACGAGCAGTACTTC.

In regard to this clone: Because the CDR3 is missing its conserved closing phenylalanine or tryptophan, this is likely a read error. The chain uses TRBV3-1 (or the pseudogene TRBV3-2) and TRBJ1-2; tentative D call: TRBD1 (6 bases). The CDR3 spans 16 residues. Trimming pared 0 bases from V and 2 bases from J, leaving 13 bases between. Germline V gene sequence: CDR1 LGHDT, CDR2 YNNKEL (reference sequence). CDR3 DNA sequence: TGTGCCAGCAGCCAAGATCCAGGGGAGGGGAACTATGGCTACACCTCC. It specifies CASSQDPGEGNYGYTS.

The chain employs TRBV2 and TRBJ1-5; D not resolved. V was trimmed by 0 bases and J by 7 bases, leaving 13 bases between them. Germline V CDR1 and CDR2: SNHLY, FYNNEI. This CDR3 is built from 15 residues. The CDR3 DNA sequence: TGTGCCAGCAGTGAAGCGCTTTCCACCAGGCAGCCCCAGCATTTT. Protein: CASSEALSTRQPQHF.

This rearrangement joins TRBV18 to TRBJ1-1; D gene unclear. This CDR3 contains 14 residues. V was clipped by 2 bases and J by 6 bases, with 13 bases between them. Germline CDR1 reads KGHSH; CDR2 reads LQKENI. Here the CDR3 reads CASSPTETGAEAFF. In DNA form, the CDR3 reads TGTGCCAGCTCACCAACTGAGACCGGAGCTGAAGCTTTCTTT.

The rearrangement uses TRBV12-3 or TRBV12-4 and TRBJ2-2; D may be TRBD2 (5 bases). V dropped 2 bases and J dropped 5 bases, with 6 bases sitting between them. The CDR3 contains 13 residues. This CDR3 reads CASSLRGTGELFF. CDR3 nucleotide sequence: TGTGCCAGCAGTTTAAGAGGGACCGGGGAGCTGTTTTTT.

The chain has TRBV5-5 and TRBJ2-3, with TRBD2 matching 8 bases. Trimming took 4 bases from V and 5 from J; bases not matched to a gene: 12. Germline V gene sequence: CDR1 SGHKS, CDR2 YYEKEE (reference sequence). The CDR3 is 16 amino acids. CDR3 loop: CASSRQLAALGDTQYF. CDR3 DNA: TGTGCCAGCAGCCGCCAACTAGCGGCTCTAGGAGATACGCAGTATTTT.

This rearrangement joins TRBV4-1 to TRBJ2-1; 7 nucleotides line up with TRBD2. The V gene end was trimmed by 4 bases and the J gene end by 15 bases; junction bases not matched to a gene: 18. Germline V gives CDR1 MGHRA, CDR2 YSYEKL. The CDR3 extends over 15 amino acids. This CDR3 reads CASSPNADQGTITFF. CDR3 coding DNA: TGCGCCAGCAGCCCAAACGCCGACCAAGGGACTATTACGTTCTTC.

The chain recombines TRBV9 with TRBJ2-1, with D possibly matching TRBD2 (5 bases). The V end was cut by 3 bases, the J end by 5 bases, with 12 bases between. This CDR3 comprises 14 residues. Per germline, CDR1 SGDLS and CDR2 YYNGEE. Here the CDR3 reads CASSARIGDNEQFF. The CDR3 DNA reads TGTGCCAGCAGCGCACGGATCGGGGACAATGAGCAGTTCTTC. The entire variable domain, with the rest obtained from reference TRBV9 and TRBJ2-1, is as follows: DSGVTQTPKHLITATGQRVTLRCSPRSGDLSVYWYQQSLDQGLQFLIQYYNGEERAKGNILERFSAQQFPDLHSELNLSSLELGDSALYFCASSARIGDNEQFFGPGTRLTVL.

The genes are TRBV5-4 and TRBJ1-2, with D possibly being TRBD1 (6 bases). The CDR3 has 14 amino acids. Trimming removed 3 bases at V and 0 bases at J, with 9 bases between. CDR1 is SGHNT and CDR2 is YYREEE in the germline V gene (reference sequence). The CDR3 DNA reads TGTGCCAGCAGCTGGACAGCTACTAACTATGGCTACACCTTC. Translating gives CASSWTATNYGYTF.

CDR3 protein: CASRTSTSGLTYEQYF. The CDR3 region has the DNA TGTGCCAGTAGGACCTCGACTAGCGGGTTAACCTACGAGCAGTACTTC. V is TRBV19 and J is TRBJ2-7, with 10 nucleotides matching TRBD2. After removal of 6 bases from V and 2 bases from J, the junction contained 10 bases not matched to a gene. Germline lookup yields CDR1 LNHDA and CDR2 SQIVND (reference sequence). The CDR3 consists of 16 residues.

Worth noting for this clone: This specimen includes other DNA sequences encoding the same CDR3. This chain uses TRBV5-1 with TRBJ1-2; D is possibly TRBD1 (5 bases). The CDR3 covers 13 residues. From germline, CDR1 is SGHRS and CDR2 YFSETQ. The ends were cut back, 4 bases at V and 2 bases at J, with 9 bases in the middle. The CDR3 sequence is CASSPGLNYGYTF. The CDR3 DNA follows: TGCGCCAGCAGCCCAGGGTTAAACTATGGCTACACCTTC.

V usage is TRBV11-2 and J usage is TRBJ2-7; possible D gene TRBD2, 6 bases. Germline loops: CDR1 SGHAT, CDR2 FQNNGV. This CDR3 spans 14 amino acids. V was pared by 1 base and J by 2 bases, with 9 bases between. This CDR3 is CASSLGGTTYEQYF. For the CDR3, the DNA is TGTGCCAGCAGCTTAGGCGGGACCACCTACGAGCAGTACTTC.